The 11 T cell receptor beta chains presented below share a single source sample, sequenced in a study of cytomegalovirus exposure and HLA in healthy donors. TCRdb's copy holds only in-frame clones and misses some; the assay was immunoSEQ multiplex PCR. Among about 75,000 clones listed, just under 85% were seen once. Source material: PBMCs. The source of these receptors is a man aged 30-40 years in good health and CMV-seronegative.

The chain is built from TRBV27 and TRBJ1-1; 9 bases fit TRBD1. V was clipped by 6 bases and J by 3 bases; unmatched bases: 17. The V gene's germline CDR1 is MNHEY and CDR2 SMNVEV (reference sequence). This CDR3 is built from 18 residues. This chain's CDR3 is CASSWEGTGSSFHTEAFF. CDR3 in DNA: TGTGCCAGCAGCTGGGAAGGGACAGGGTCCTCGTTTCACACTGAAGCTTTCTTT.

The rearrangement links TRBV11-3 to TRBJ2-1; no clear D. The length of the CDR3 is 13 residues. Germline CDR1 and CDR2: SGHNT and YENEEA. V lost 0 bases, J lost 10 bases, and 10 bases lay in between. CDR3 region: CASSLDELPEQFF. DNA of the CDR3: TGTGCCAGCAGCTTAGATGAACTACCGGAGCAGTTCTTC. The full variable domain, completed using reference TRBV11-3 and TRBJ2-1, is EAGVVQSPRYKIIEKKQPVAFWCNPISGHNTLYWYLQNLGQGPELLIRYENEEAVDDSQLPKDRFSAERLKGVDSTLKIQPAELGDSAVYLCASSLDELPEQFFGPGTRLTVL.

This clone was observed once. The rearrangement joins TRBV7-6 to TRBJ1-1, with 9 bases that match TRBD1. The V and J ends lost 5 bases and 3 bases, in that order; junction bases with no gene match: 10. The CDR3 runs 16 residues. Germline CDR1 reads SGHVS; CDR2 reads FNYEAQ. CDR3 sequence: CASSRRTGVKDTEAFF. Here the CDR3 DNA reads TGTGCCAGCAGCCGTCGGACAGGGGTTAAGGACACTGAAGCTTTCTTT. Variable domain in full (rest from reference TRBV7-6 and TRBJ1-1): GAGVSQSPRYKVTKRGQDVALRCDPISGHVSLYWYRQALGQGPEFLTYFNYEAQQDKSGLPNDRFSAERPEGSISTLTIQRTEQRDSAMYRCASSRRTGVKDTEAFFGQGTRLTVV.

The chain joins TRBV5-8 to TRBJ2-7, with D possibly matching TRBD1 (5 bases). CDR3 length: 15 residues. V dropped 2 bases and J dropped 6 bases, with 18 bases sitting between them. Germline CDR1 reads SGHTS; CDR2 reads YDEGEE. The DNA of the CDR3 is TGTGCCAGCAGCTTCGGACATCCGTCCTTGGGCGAGCAGTACTTC. This gives the protein CASSFGHPSLGEQYF. Supplemented by reference TRBV5-8 and TRBJ2-7, the full variable domain reads EAGVTQSPTHLIKTRGQQATLRCSPISGHTSVYWYQQALGLGLQFLLWYDEGEERNRGNFPPRFSGRQFPNYSSELNVNALELEDSALYLCASSFGHPSLGEQYFGPGTRLTVT.

V usage is TRBV30 and J usage is TRBJ1-2; D remains ambiguous. The CDR3 runs to 13 residues. Trimming removed 1 base from V and 7 bases from J, with 13 bases in between. The germline V gene has CDR1 GTSNPN and CDR2 SVGIG (reference sequence). In nucleotides, the CDR3 is TGTGCCTGGAGTGCCCACCCCGGGTCTGGCTACACCTTC. The encoded protein is CAWSAHPGSGYTF.

This chain joins TRBV7-3 and TRBJ2-3; 9 nucleotides agree with TRBD2. The germline V gene has CDR1 SGHTA and CDR2 FQGTGA. The CDR3 sequence is 17 residues long. J was trimmed by 1 base and V by 5 bases; bases with no gene match: 10. The CDR3 DNA reads as TGTGCCAGCAGCCCCACCCTTAGCGGGAGTGGCACAGATACGCAGTATTTT. It yields the protein CASSPTLSGSGTDTQYF.

In this sample, this clone turned up a few times. V is TRBV11-2 and J is TRBJ1-5; no clear D. CDR1 and CDR2 (germline): SGHAT, FQNNGV. Trimming took 0 bases from V and 4 from J, leaving 7 bases between them. The CDR3 totals 14 residues. The CDR3 nucleotides read TGTGCCAGCAGCTTAGATCGTCAGAATCAGCCCCAGCATTTT. The encoded protein is CASSLDRQNQPQHF. Using reference TRBV11-2 and TRBJ1-5 for the parts outside the CDR3, the full variable domain is EAGVAQSPRYKIIEKRQSVAFWCNPISGHATLYWYQQILGQGPKLLIQFQNNGVVDDSQLPKDRFSAERLKGVDSTLKIQPAKLEDSAVYLCASSLDRQNQPQHFGDGTRLSIL.

V gene TRBV7-8 combines with J gene TRBJ2-1; 7 bases are a match to TRBD1. Germline V gene lookup returns CDR1 SGHVS and CDR2 FQNEAQ. J gave up 0 bases and V 5 bases, and 7 bases lay outside the gene matches. This CDR3 comprises 16 residues. This CDR3 is CASSKRRGPSYNEQFF. The CDR3 coding sequence is TGTGCCAGCAGCAAGCGTAGGGGGCCCTCCTACAATGAGCAGTTCTTC.

The V gene is TRBV6-5, the J gene TRBJ2-2; D possibly corresponds to TRBD2 (5 bases). The CDR3 extends over 16 amino acids. The germline V gene encodes CDR1 MNHEY and CDR2 SVGAGI. The ends were cut back, 4 bases at V and 3 bases at J, with 15 bases in the middle. As DNA, the CDR3 is TGTGCCAGCAGTTGGAGCGGCCCCGTTTACACCGGGGAGCTGTTTTTT. It codes for CASSWSGPVYTGELFF.

The chain is built from TRBV6-4 and TRBJ2-1; 8 bases match TRBD2. There are 15 residues in the CDR3. V dropped 0 bases and J dropped 8; count of bases not matched to a gene: 6. The germline V gene encodes CDR1 MRHNA and CDR2 SNTAGT. In nucleotides, the CDR3 is TGTGCCAGCAGTGACTCAGCGGGGGAGTCCCATGAGCAGTTCTTC. It specifies CASSDSAGESHEQFF.

The rearrangement uses TRBV18 and TRBJ2-3; a possible D gene is TRBD2 (6 bases). Between the trimmed V and J ends, which lost 3 bases and 3 bases, there was a span of 10 bases. This CDR3 has 14 amino acids. Germline loops: CDR1 KGHSH, CDR2 LQKENI. The CDR3 loop is CASSPGGTTDTQYF. In DNA, the CDR3 is TGTGCCAGCTCACCGGGGGGTACGACAGATACGCAGTATTTT.